Sequencing of this T cell receptor beta chain was carried out in a study of Graves' ophthalmopathy and Graves' hyperthyroidism. TCR beta CDR3 amplification used RNA transcripts. Scientists carried out first-round RT-PCR using HTBI primers and then a second-round multiplex PCR. TCRdb reprocessed the multiplex PCR reads with MiXCR, giving one entry per CDR3 protein. Of hundreds of thousands of distinct CDR3 sequences in the sample, 22% were seen once. This clonotype has only a few counts. The V and J ends lost 8 bases and 4 bases, in that order; junction bases with no gene match: 6. The CDR3 sequence is 13 residues long.

The chain couples TRBV12-3 or TRBV12-4 to TRBJ2-7; 9 nucleotides match TRBD1. The sample was peripheral blood. The TCR originated in a woman under 30 with stable Graves' hyperthyroidism. Some clones in this sample may be carry-over from other donors' samples. CDR3 region: CASWTGVGYEQYF. CDR3 nucleotides: TGTGCCAGCTGGACAGGGGTAGGTTACGAGCAGTACTTC.